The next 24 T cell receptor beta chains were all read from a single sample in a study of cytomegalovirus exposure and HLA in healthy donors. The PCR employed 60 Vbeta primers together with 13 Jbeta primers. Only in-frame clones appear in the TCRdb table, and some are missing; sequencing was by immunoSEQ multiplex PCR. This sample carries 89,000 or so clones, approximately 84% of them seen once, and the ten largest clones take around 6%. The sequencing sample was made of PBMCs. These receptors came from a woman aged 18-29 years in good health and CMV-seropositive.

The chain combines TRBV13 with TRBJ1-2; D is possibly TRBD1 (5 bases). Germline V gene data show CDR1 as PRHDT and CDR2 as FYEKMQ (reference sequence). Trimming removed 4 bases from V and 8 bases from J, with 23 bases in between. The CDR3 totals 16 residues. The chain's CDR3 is CASSSNQALWGSGYTF. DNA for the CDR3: TGTGCCAGCAGCTCCAATCAGGCCCTTTGGGGCAGCGGCTACACCTTC.

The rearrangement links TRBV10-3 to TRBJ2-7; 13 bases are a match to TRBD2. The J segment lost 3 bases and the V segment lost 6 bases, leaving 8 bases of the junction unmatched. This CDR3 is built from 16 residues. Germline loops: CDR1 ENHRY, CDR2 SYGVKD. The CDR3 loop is CAISRTSGRRVYEQYF. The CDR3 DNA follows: TGTGCCATCAGCCGGACTAGCGGGAGACGGGTCTACGAGCAGTACTTC.

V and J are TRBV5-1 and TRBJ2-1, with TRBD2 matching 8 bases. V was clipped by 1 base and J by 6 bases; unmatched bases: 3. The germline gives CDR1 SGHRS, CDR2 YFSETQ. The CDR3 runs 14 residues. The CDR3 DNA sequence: TGCGCCAGCAGCTTGTCACGGGGGGGCAATGAGCAGTTCTTC. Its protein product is CASSLSRGGNEQFF.

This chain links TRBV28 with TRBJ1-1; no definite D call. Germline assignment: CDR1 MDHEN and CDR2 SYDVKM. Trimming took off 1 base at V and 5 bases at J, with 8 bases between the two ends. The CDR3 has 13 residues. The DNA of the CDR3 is TGTGCCAGCAGTTTATTGAGCGGGACTGAAGCTTTCTTT. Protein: CASSLLSGTEAFF.

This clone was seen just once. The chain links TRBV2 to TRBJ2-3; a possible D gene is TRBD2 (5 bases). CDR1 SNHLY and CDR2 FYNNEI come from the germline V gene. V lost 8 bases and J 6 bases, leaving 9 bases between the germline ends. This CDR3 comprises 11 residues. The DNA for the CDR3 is TGTGCCAGCGGGAGTATGGATACGCAGTATTTT. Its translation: CASGSMDTQYF.

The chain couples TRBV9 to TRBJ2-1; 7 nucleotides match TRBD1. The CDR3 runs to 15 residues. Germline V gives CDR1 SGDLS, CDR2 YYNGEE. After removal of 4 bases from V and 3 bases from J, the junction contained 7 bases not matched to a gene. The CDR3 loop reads CASSQVGGYYNEQFF. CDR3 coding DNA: TGTGCCAGCAGCCAAGTAGGGGGCTACTACAATGAGCAGTTCTTC. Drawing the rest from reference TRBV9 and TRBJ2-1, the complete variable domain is DSGVTQTPKHLITATGQRVTLRCSPRSGDLSVYWYQQSLDQGLQFLIQYYNGEERAKGNILERFSAQQFPDLHSELNLSSLELGDSALYFCASSQVGGYYNEQFFGPGTRLTVL.

For the CDR3, the DNA is TGTGCCAGCAGTGGGACTAGCGGGAGGGCAGGCACCGGGGAGCTGTTTTTT. Translated, it gives CASSGTSGRAGTGELFF. This rearrangement joins TRBV6-1 to TRBJ2-2, with TRBD2 identical over 15 bases. Germline assignment: CDR1 MNHNS and CDR2 SASEGT. The CDR3 sequence is 17 residues long. V shed 4 bases and J 4 bases; nucleotides not matched to a gene: 4.

Written as DNA, the CDR3 is TGCGCCAGCAGCGGGACTAGCGCTTACAATGAGCAGTTCTTC. Residues: CASSGTSAYNEQFF. J is TRBJ2-1 and V is TRBV5-1, with 10 bases aligning to TRBD2. V was pared by 4 bases and J by 4 bases, with 2 bases of the junction left unmatched. The germline CDR1 and CDR2 sequences are SGHRS and YFSETQ. The CDR3 runs 14 residues.

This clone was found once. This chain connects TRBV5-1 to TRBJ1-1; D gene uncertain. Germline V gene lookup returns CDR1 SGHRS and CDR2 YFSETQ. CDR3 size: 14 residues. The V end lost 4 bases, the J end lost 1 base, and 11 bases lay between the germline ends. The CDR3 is CASSVHLSNTEAFF. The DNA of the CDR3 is TGCGCCAGCAGCGTCCACCTATCGAACACTGAAGCTTTCTTT.

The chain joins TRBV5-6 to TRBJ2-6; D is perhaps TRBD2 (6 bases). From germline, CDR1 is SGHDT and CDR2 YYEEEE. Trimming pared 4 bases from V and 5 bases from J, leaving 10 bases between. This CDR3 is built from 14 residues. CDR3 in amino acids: CASSPAGRANVLTF. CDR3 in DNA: TGTGCCAGCAGCCCCGCGGGACGGGCCAACGTCCTGACTTTC.

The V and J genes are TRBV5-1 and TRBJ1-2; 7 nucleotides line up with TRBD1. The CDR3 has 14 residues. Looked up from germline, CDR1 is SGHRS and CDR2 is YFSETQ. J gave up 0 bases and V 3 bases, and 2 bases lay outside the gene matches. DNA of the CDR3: TGCGCCAGCAGCTGGGGACAGACTAACTATGGCTACACCTTC. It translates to CASSWGQTNYGYTF.

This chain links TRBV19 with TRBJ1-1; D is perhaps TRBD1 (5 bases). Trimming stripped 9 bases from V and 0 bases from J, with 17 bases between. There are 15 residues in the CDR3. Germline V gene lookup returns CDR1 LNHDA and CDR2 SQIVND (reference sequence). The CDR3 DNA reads TGTGCCAGCACGATTAAGGGGCTACTGAACACTGAAGCTTTCTTT. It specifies CASTIKGLLNTEAFF.

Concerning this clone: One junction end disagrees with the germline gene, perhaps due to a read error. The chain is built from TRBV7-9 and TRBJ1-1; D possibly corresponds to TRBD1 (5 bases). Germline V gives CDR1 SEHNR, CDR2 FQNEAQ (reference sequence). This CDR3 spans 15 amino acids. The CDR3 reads CSSTFKGFPNTEAFF. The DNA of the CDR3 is TGTTCCAGCACTTTTAAGGGGTTCCCGAACACTGAAGCTTTCTTT. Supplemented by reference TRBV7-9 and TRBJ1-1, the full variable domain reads DTGVSQNPRHKITKRGQNVTFRCDPISEHNRLYWYRQTLGQGPEFLTYFQNEAQLEKSRLLSDRFSAERPKGSFSTLEIQRTEQGDSAMYLCSSTFKGFPNTEAFFGQGTRLTVV.

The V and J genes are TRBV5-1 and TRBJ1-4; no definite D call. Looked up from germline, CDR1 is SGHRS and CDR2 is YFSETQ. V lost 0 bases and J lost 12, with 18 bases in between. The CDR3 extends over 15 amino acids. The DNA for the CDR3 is TGCGCCAGCAGCTTGGATGCGAGCGCGGTAAGGCAACTGTTTTTT. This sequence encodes CASSLDASAVRQLFF.

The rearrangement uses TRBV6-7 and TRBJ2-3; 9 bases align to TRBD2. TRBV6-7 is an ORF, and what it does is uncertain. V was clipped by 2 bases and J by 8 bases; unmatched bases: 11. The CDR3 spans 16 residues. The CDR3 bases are TGTGCCAGCAGTTACGAGCGGGGGGCCCTTTTTGGTACGCAGTATTTT. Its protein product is CASSYERGALFGTQYF.

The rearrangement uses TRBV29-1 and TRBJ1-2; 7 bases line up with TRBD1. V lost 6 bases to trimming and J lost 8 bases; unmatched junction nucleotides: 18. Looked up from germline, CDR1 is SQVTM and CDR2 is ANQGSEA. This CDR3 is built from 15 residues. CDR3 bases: TGCAGCGTCGAGCAGCCAACCCAGGGGGTTGGGGGCTACACCTTC. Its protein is CSVEQPTQGVGGYTF.

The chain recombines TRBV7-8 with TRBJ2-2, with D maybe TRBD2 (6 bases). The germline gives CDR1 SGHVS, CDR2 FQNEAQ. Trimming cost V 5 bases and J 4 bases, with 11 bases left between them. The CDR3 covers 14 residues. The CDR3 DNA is TGTGCCAGCAGCCCGCTAGCGAGCACCGGGGAGCTGTTTTTT. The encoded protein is CASSPLASTGELFF. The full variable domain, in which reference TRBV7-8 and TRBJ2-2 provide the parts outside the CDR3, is GAGVSQSPRYKVAKRGQDVALRCDPISGHVSLFWYQQALGQGPEFLTYFQNEAQLDKSGLPSDRFFAERPEGSVSTLKIQRTQQEDSAVYLCASSPLASTGELFFGEGSRLTVL.

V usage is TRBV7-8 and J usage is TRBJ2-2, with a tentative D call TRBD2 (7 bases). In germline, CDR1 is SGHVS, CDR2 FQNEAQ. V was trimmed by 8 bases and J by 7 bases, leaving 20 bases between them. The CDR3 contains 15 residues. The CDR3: CASREQGGWIGELFF. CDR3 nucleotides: TGTGCCAGCCGCGAACAGGGAGGGTGGATCGGGGAGCTGTTTTTT.

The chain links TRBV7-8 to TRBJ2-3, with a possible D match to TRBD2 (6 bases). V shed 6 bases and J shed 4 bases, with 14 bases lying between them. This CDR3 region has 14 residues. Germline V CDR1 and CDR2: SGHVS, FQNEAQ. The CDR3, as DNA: TGTGCCAGCAGGGAGTGGGAGGTTTCAGATACGCAGTATTTT. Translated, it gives CASREWEVSDTQYF.

The CDR3 sequence is CASSQVLSRTGSTGELFF. In nucleotides, the CDR3 is TGCGCCAGCAGCCAAGTTCTTAGTCGGACAGGGAGCACCGGGGAGCTGTTTTTT. J is TRBJ2-2 and V is TRBV4-1; TRBD1 agrees at 8 bases. V was clipped by 1 base and J by 4 bases; unmatched bases: 11. The CDR3 sequence is 18 residues long. Germline values: CDR1 MGHRA, CDR2 YSYEKL.

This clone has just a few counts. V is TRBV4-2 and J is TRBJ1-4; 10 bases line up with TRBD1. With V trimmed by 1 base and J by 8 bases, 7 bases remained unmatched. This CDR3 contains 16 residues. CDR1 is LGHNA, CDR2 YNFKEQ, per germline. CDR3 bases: TGTGCCAGCAGCCAAGTTACCGGGACAGGGGAAGAAAAACTGTTTTTT. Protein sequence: CASSQVTGTGEEKLFF.

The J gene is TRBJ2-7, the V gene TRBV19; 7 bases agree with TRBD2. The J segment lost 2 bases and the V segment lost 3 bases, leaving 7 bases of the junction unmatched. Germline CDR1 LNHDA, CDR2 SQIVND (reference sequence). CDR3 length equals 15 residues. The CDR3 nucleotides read TGTGCCAGTAGTATTCGACTAGCCGTGCCCTACGAGCAGTACTTC. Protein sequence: CASSIRLAVPYEQYF.

The CDR3 DNA is TGTGCCAGCAGTGACCTAGGACAGCTAAAAGAGACCCAGTACTTC. It translates to CASSDLGQLKETQYF. This sequence joins TRBV6-4 and TRBJ2-5; D may be TRBD1 (6 bases). V was clipped by 2 bases and J by 3 bases, with 13 bases between them. Germline CDR1 and CDR2: MRHNA and SNTAGT. The CDR3 consists of 15 residues.

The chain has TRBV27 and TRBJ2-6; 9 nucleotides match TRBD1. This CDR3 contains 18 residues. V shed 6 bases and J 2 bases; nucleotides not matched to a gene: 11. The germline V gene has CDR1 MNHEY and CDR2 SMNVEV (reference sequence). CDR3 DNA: TGTGCCAGCAGGCCACCGGGACAGGGCTTTGCTGGGGCCAACGTCCTGACTTTC. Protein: CASRPPGQGFAGANVLTF.